This T cell receptor (beta chain) derives from a study of beta chain features in type 1 diabetes. The study's findings and limits: In all four CD4+ subsets, TCRB CDR3 length was significantly, moderately reduced in type 1 diabetes.

cDNA synthesis used the whole RNA isolate, giving expressed TCRB sequences. The assay was immunoSEQ multiplex PCR, and TCRdb's table has in-frame clones only and misses some. The sample carries some 350,000 clones, 8.5% to 10% recorded once. The V and J ends lost 4 bases and 3 bases, in that order; junction bases with no gene match: 6. Germline V CDR1 and CDR2: SGHNT, YYREEE (reference sequence). The CDR3 length is 15 residues. This clone was detected a few times. Antigen: not known. The sample taken for sequencing was central memory CD4+ T cells from blood. J is TRBJ2-7 and V is TRBV5-4, with 11 bases lining up with TRBD2. The receptor was derived from a man in his thirties or forties with type 1 diabetes. The CDR3 nucleotides read TGTGCCAGCAGCCAAGGGACTAGCGGCCACTACGAGCAGTACTTC. Protein product: CASSQGTSGHYEQYF.